This T cell receptor beta chain was retrieved from a study of blood T cell repertoires in COVID-19. Study details: The study drew acute and convalescent COVID-19 samples from the United States, Italy and Spain. T cells, B-cell-depleted T cells, or PBMCs provided the cDNA or gDNA that served as material.

As processed by the authors: It was from reference gene primer amplification that nucleated cell counts were estimated. TCRdb keeps only in-frame clones here, not all; method: immunoSEQ multiplex PCR. V and J calls and clone size are given by that table; D and trimming were obtained from the DNA. In the table there are 200,000 to 250,000 clones, approximately 80% of which are singletons. The V and J ends lost 3 bases and 4 bases respectively, with 18 bases between them. The CDR3 runs 15 residues. Germline assignment: CDR1 GTSNPN and CDR2 SVGIG (reference sequence). This clonotype was obtained from a man aged 25 to 45 with acute COVID-19. The J gene is TRBJ1-1, the V gene TRBV30; D remains unclear. The sample consisted of PBMCs or T cells enriched from blood (not recorded which). The CDR3 DNA reads as TGTGCCTGGAGAGATCCTCCGGGATGGGGCACTGAAGCTTTCTTT. Its protein product is CAWRDPPGWGTEAFF.